This T cell receptor beta chain was found in a study of cytomegalovirus exposure and HLA in healthy donors. Background on the study: There were 90 million to 130 million unique TCR beta sequences, drawn from about 179 million T cells, in an earlier analysis.

V gave up 6 bases and J gave up 2 bases; unmatched junction bases: 12. This CDR3 is 17 amino acids long. The germline gives CDR1 MGHDK, CDR2 SYGVNS. Study outcomes and limitations: Presence/absence analyses assumed roughly uniform sequencing depth across donors, which may not hold.

A remark on this clone: Antigen specificity is unknown.

PCR was performed using 60 Vbeta and 13 Jbeta primers. Here immunoSEQ multiplex PCR was the method, and the copy in TCRdb shows in-frame clones only, minus some. The sample shows about 25,000 clones, roughly 73% of them seen only once. The sequence came from a male donor in good health and CMV-seronegative. This rearrangement joins TRBV25-1 to TRBJ2-3; 9 nucleotides agree with TRBD1. Sequencing was done on a sample of PBMCs. The CDR3 region has the DNA TGTGCCAGCAGCCCCCTTTACAGGGGGCAGACCACAGATACGCAGTATTTT. Translating gives CASSPLYRGQTTDTQYF. Full variable domain (missing parts from reference TRBV25-1 and TRBJ2-3): EADIYQTPRYLVIGTGKKITLECSQTMGHDKMYWYQQDPGMELHLIHYSYGVNSTEKGDLSSESTVSRIRTEHFPLTLESARPSHTSQYLCASSPLYRGQTTDTQYFGPGTRLTVL.